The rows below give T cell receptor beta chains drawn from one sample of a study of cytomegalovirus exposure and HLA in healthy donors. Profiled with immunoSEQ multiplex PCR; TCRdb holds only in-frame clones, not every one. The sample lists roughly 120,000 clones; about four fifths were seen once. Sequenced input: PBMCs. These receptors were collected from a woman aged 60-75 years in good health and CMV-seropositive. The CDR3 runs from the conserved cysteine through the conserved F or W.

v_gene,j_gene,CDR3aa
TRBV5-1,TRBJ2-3,CASSLTAGVSTDTQYF
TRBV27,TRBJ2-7,CASSFNRGGYEQYF
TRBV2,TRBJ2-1,CASSDTGYEQFF
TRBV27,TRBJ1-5,CASSSQGYREMNQPQHF
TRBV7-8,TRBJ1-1,CASSFNPAGPKAFF
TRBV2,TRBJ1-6,CASRKQGPYNSPLHF
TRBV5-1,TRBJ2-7,CASSSGDYEQYF
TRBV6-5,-,CASSLDRFSSYEQYF
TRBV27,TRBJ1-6,CASGARYSPLHF
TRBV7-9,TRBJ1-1,CASSSLGAAGGTEAFF
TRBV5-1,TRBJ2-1,CASSFPGGNEQFF
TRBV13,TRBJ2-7,CASGGAWEQYF
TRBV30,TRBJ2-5,CAWSVARRETQYF
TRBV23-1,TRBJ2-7,CASSQSGNSSYEQYF
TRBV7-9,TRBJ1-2,CASSLSGAGTYGYTF
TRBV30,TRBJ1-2,CAYNRDRPYGYTF
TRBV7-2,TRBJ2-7,CASSLYFGQYF
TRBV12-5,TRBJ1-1,CASGLFMNTEAFF
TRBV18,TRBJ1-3,CASSRGQSSGNTIYF
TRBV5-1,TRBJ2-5,CASSLNRVETQYF
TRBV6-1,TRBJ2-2,CASSGGTANTGELFF
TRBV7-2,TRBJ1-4,CASSPIAGFREKLFF
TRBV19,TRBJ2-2,CASRIKGRTNTGELFF
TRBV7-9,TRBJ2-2,CASPGVLNTGELFF
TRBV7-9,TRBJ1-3,CASSLGQGNGNTIYF
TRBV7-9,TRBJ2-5,CASSGGTSGLETQYF
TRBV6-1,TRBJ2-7,CAGSGTSSYEQYF
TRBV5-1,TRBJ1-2,CASSLASGTAYGYTF
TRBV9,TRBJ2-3,CASSLSGVTDTQYF
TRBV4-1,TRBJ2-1,CASSLSSGRANEQFF
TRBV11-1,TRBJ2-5,CASSPQTSGRSPETQYF
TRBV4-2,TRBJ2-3,CASNNPGDTQYF
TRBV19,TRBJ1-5,CASSMGQGNAQPQHF
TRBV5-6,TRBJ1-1,CASSLLFEEAFF
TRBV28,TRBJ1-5,CASRLTPSNQPQHF
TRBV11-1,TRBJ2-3,CASSFGYSGSTDTQYF
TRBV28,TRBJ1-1,CASSSAGTGNTEAFF
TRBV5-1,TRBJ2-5,CASRPSGDQETQYF
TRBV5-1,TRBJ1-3,CASSLAGTDYSGNTIYF
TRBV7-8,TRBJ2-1,CASTKTYNSLYNEQFF
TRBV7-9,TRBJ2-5,CASSFGGTDQETQYF
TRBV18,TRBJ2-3,CASSPREWSPTDTQYF
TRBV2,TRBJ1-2,CASSAGVDYGYTF
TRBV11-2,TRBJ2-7,CASSVSSGPSYEQYF
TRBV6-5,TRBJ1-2,CASSRTGTEVLYTF
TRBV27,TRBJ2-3,CASSSPGTGGTDTQYF
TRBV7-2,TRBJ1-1,CASSLARQGITEAFF
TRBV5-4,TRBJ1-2,CASSLDRANYGYTF
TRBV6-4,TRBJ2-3,CASSDTGANTDTQYF
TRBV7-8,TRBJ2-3,CASSPGNGGGTDTQYF
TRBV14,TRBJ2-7,CASSAGYNEQYF
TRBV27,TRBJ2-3,CASSRSPGLAVDTQYF